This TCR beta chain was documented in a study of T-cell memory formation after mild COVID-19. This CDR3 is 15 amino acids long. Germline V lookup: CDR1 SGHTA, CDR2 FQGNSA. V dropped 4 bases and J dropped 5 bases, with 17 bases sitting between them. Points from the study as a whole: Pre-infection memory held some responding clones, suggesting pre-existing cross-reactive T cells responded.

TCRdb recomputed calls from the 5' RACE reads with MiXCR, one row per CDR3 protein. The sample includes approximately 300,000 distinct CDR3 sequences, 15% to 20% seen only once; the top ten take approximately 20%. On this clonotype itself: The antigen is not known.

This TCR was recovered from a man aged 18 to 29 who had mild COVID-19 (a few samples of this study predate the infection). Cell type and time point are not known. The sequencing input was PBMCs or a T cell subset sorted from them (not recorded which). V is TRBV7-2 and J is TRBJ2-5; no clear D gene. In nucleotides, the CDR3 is TGTGCCAGCAGCTCTAGGGTCTTGCTGGGGGAGACCCAGTACTTC. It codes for CASSSRVLLGETQYF.